This T cell receptor beta chain was obtained from a study of shared clonotypes between healthy human individuals. Clones were sequenced by immunoSEQ multiplex PCR, and TCRdb holds only the in-frame ones, with some missing. This table has over 2 million clones, about 90% appearing once. The CDR3 is 16 residues long. Unmatched junction bases numbered 13, after V lost 6 bases and J lost 5 bases. Germline CDR1 is SGDLS and CDR2 is YYNGEE. J is TRBJ2-5 and V is TRBV9; 10 bases align to TRBD2. Sequenced: naive CD4+ T cells from PBMCs. Indicated subset: CD45RA+ positively selected. This TCR was recovered from a man aged 18-30 years in good health. Some clones in this sample may be carry-over from other donors' samples. CDR3 in DNA: TGTGCCAGCACCAGGACTAGCGGTTCCAAACCGGAGACCCAGTACTTC. Residues: CASTRTSGSKPETQYF.